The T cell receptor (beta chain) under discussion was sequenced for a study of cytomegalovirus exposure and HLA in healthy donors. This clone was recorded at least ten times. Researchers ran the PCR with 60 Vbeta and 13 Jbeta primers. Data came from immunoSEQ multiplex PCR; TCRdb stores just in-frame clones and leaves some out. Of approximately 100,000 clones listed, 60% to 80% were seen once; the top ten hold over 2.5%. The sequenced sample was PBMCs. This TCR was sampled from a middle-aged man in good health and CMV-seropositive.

This CDR3 reads CASTKTGSNTGELFF. CDR3 DNA: TGTGCCAGTACCAAAACGGGATCGAACACCGGGGAGCTGTTTTTT. The chain combines TRBV19 with TRBJ2-2; a weak D match, TRBD2 (5 bases). The V end lost 7 bases, the J end lost 0 bases, and 12 bases lay between the germline ends. The germline V gene has CDR1 LNHDA and CDR2 SQIVND (reference sequence). This CDR3 region has 15 residues.